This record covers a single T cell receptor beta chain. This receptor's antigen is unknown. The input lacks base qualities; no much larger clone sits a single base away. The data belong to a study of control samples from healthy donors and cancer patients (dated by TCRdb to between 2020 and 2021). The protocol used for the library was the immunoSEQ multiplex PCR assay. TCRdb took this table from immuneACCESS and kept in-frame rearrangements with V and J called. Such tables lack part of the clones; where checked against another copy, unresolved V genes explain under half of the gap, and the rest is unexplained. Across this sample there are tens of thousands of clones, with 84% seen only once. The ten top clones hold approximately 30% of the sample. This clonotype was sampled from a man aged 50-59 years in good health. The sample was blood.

The CDR3 in this case is CASSFRRQGNEQFF. The nucleotide sequence is TGTGCCAGCAGCTTTAGGAGACAGGGCAATGAGCAGTTCTTC. The rearrangement combines TRBV7-2 with TRBJ2-1, with TRBD1 identical over 7 junction bases. The cysteine opens and the phenylalanine closes a CDR3 of 14 amino acids. The read is trimmed to its CDR3 DNA, 42 bases read in frame from base 1. CDR1 SGHTA and CDR2 FQGNSA were looked up in the germline V gene. V ends up 3 bases short and J 6 bases short, with an unmatched junction base count of 5.